Each of the 13 T cell receptor beta chains below was sequenced from the same sample in a study of T cell repertoires in cytomegalovirus infection. TCRdb recomputed calls from the reads with MiXCR, one row per CDR3 protein. The profile shows approximately 630,000 distinct CDR3 sequences, 24% of them singletons. The sequencing sample was made of CD8+ T cells from PBMCs. The origin of the receptors is a human donor in good health (CMV status not recorded). Some clones in this sample may be carry-over from other donors' samples.

This clonotype came up many times. The chain recombines TRBV7-9 with TRBJ2-7; 11 bases are shared with TRBD1. CDR3 length: 15 residues. After removal of 4 bases from V and 5 bases from J, the junction contained 7 bases not matched to a gene. Germline V gene lookup returns CDR1 SEHNR and CDR2 FQNEAQ (reference sequence). This CDR3 reads CASSSRDRGWHEQYF. CDR3 coding DNA: TGTGCCAGCAGCTCCCGGGACAGGGGGTGGCACGAGCAGTACTTC.

The rearrangement uses TRBV28 and TRBJ1-2; the match to TRBD1 covers 12 bases. Germline V gene lookup returns CDR1 MDHEN and CDR2 SYDVKM. CDR3 length equals 17 residues. Trimming at V came to 4 bases and at J to 4 bases, leaving 10 bases not matched to a gene. CDR3 nucleotides: TGTGCCAGCAGTTCCCGGGACAGGGGGCGGGCCGGCTATGGCTACACCTTC. This sequence encodes CASSSRDRGRAGYGYTF.

CDR3 nucleotides: TGTGCCAGCAACCTACCGGGGGTAGGGGAGGATGGCTACACCTTC. Its protein is CASNLPGVGEDGYTF. The chain employs TRBV7-2 and TRBJ1-2; D perhaps matches TRBD1 (5 bases). This CDR3 is 15 amino acids long. Trimming took off 7 bases at V and 6 bases at J, with 21 bases between the two ends. CDR1 and CDR2 (germline): SGHTA, FQGNSA.

The sample holds many counts of this clonotype. The rearrangement links TRBV27 to TRBJ1-1, with D hard to call. The V end was cut by 0 bases, the J end by 7 bases, with 9 bases between. CDR3 length equals 13 residues. CDR1 and CDR2 from the germline V gene are MNHEY and SMNVEV (reference sequence). CDR3 loop: CASSLSVGNEAFF. Written as DNA, the CDR3 is TGTGCCAGCAGTTTATCGGTGGGAAATGAAGCTTTCTTT.

This clonotype has just a few counts. The V and J genes are TRBV7-9 and TRBJ1-1; D is unresolved. This CDR3 spans 13 amino acids. From germline, CDR1 is SEHNR and CDR2 FQNEAQ (reference sequence). Trimming removed 5 bases at V and 6 bases at J, with 13 bases between. The CDR3 spells CASSLDPLPEAFF. In nucleotides, the CDR3 is TGTGCCAGCAGCCTTGACCCCCTCCCTGAAGCTTTCTTT.

In regard to this clonotype: This may arise from a read error, as a much more abundant clone is one base away. J is TRBJ2-7 and V is TRBV7-2; no clear D. The CDR3 totals 14 residues. Trimming left V 1 base short and J 0 bases short, with 7 bases between. Germline values: CDR1 SGHTA, CDR2 FQGNSA. For the CDR3, the DNA is TGTGCCAGCAGCTTAGTTATGGGCTCCTACGAGCAGTACGTC. Encoded protein: CASSLVMGSYEQYV.

This clonotype was observed at least ten times. The chain employs TRBV7-2 and TRBJ2-1, with D uncertain. Between the trimmed V and J ends, which lost 5 bases and 0 bases, there was a span of 11 bases. This CDR3 is built from 15 residues. Per the germline V gene, CDR1 is SGHTA and CDR2 is FQGNSA. CDR3 in DNA: TGTGCCAGCAGCCTCGAAAGAGACTCCTACAATGAGCAGTTCTTC. Protein product: CASSLERDSYNEQFF.

Comments on this clonotype: Compared with germline, one end of the junction differs, possibly owing to a read error. The CDR3 coding sequence is TGTGCCAACAGCCCCACGCAGGCTAGCGGGAGGTTATACGAGCAGTACTTC. It translates to CANSPTQASGRLYEQYF. V is TRBV7-6 and J is TRBJ2-7, with 11 bases fitting TRBD2. Germline loops: CDR1 SGHVS, CDR2 FNYEAQ. This CDR3 contains 17 residues.

There are many counts of this clonotype. The V call is TRBV7-8, the J call TRBJ1-4; 9 nucleotides line up with TRBD1. V gave up 2 bases and J gave up 3 bases; unmatched junction bases: 1. The germline CDR1 and CDR2 sequences are SGHVS and FQNEAQ. The CDR3 has 15 residues. The CDR3 DNA follows: TGTGCCAGCAGCTTACGGGACAGGGCTAATGAAAAACTGTTTTTT. This translates into CASSLRDRANEKLFF.

The rearrangement joins TRBV7-9 to TRBJ2-5; D is perhaps TRBD1 or TRBD2 (5 bases each). CDR3 length equals 16 residues. The germline V gene has CDR1 SEHNR and CDR2 FQNEAQ (reference sequence). V lost 10 bases and J lost 4, with 25 bases in between. CDR3 amino acids: CANSWEPLSGAETQYF. The CDR3 DNA follows: TGTGCCAACTCCTGGGAACCCCTATCCGGGGCAGAGACCCAGTACTTC.

This clonotype was counted between two and nine times. This chain uses TRBV12-3 or TRBV12-4 with TRBJ1-2; D uncertain. Trimming left V 6 bases short and J 8 bases short, with 16 bases between. CDR3 length equals 13 residues. In DNA, the CDR3 is TGTGCCAGCAGCCCCGGCCCGACCCTCGGCTACACCTTC. It specifies CASSPGPTLGYTF.

This clonotype was found a few times. The chain carries TRBV6-5 and TRBJ2-1; D gene uncertain. V lost 2 bases and J lost 3, with 5 bases in between. Germline V lookup: CDR1 MNHEY, CDR2 SVGAGI. This CDR3 spans 13 amino acids. The CDR3 here is CASSYADYNEQFF. The DNA of the CDR3 is TGTGCCAGCAGTTACGCAGACTACAATGAGCAGTTCTTC.

This clonotype was seen at least ten times. The genes are TRBV7-2 and TRBJ2-3; D uncertain. Per the germline V gene, CDR1 is SGHTA and CDR2 is FQGNSA. The CDR3 contains 15 residues. The V and J ends lost 4 bases and 3 bases respectively, with 14 bases between them. The CDR3 region is CASSSSYPPTDTQYF. In DNA form, the CDR3 reads TGTGCCAGCAGCTCATCTTATCCGCCGACAGATACGCAGTATTTT.